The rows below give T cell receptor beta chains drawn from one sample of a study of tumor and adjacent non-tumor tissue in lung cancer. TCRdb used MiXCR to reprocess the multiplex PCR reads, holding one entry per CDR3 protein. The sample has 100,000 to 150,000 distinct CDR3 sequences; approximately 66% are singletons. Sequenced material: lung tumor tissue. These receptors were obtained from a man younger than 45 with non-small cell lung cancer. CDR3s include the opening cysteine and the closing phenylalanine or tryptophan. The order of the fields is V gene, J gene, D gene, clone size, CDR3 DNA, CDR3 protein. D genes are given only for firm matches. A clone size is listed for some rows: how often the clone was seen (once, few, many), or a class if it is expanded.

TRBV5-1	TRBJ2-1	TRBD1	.	TGCGCCAGCAGCCGAGACAGGGGGGTTTGGAATGAGCAGTTCTTC	CASSRDRGVWNEQFF
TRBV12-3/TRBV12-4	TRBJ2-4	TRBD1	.	TGTGCCAGCAGTTTAAGGGCGACAGGGTCGAGACAAGCCAAAAACATTCAGTACTTC	CASSLRATGSRQAKNIQYF
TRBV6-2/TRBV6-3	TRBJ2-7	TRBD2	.	TGTGCCAGCATTCCAGGACTAGTGGGATCCTACGAGCAGTACTTC	CASIPGLVGSYEQYF
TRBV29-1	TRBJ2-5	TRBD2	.	TGCAGCGTTGTTAGCGGGGGACGACTAGAGACCCAGTACTTC	CSVVSGGRLETQYF
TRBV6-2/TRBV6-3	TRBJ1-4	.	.	TGTGCCAGCAGAATCGGACAAGGAAGTGTAACTAATGAAAAACTGTTATTT	CASRIGQGSVTNEKLLF
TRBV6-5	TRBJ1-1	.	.	TGTGCCAGCAGCCCGAGGGATAACACTGAAACTTTCTTT	CASSPRDNTETFF
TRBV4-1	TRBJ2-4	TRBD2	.	TGCGCCAACAGCCAAGCGGGAGGGCCTAAAAACATTCAGTACTTC	CANSQAGGPKNIQYF
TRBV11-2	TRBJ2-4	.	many	TGTGCCAGCAGCTTAGGACAGAAAAACATTCAGTACTTC	CASSLGQKNIQYF
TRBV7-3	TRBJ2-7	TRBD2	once	TGTGCCAGCAGCCCCGGGGGGGCATCTTCCTACGAGCAGTGCTTC	CASSPGGASSYEQCF
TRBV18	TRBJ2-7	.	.	TGTGCCAGCTCACAGGGAAGGTACGAGCAGTACTTC	CASSQGRYEQYF
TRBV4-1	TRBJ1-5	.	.	TGCACCAGCAGCCAGGAACAGGGAAATCAGCTCCAGCATTTC	CTSSQEQGNQLQHF
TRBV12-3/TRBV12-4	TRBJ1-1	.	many	TGTGCCAGCAGGGGCTACGGGGGCACTGAAGCTTTCTTT	CASRGYGGTEAFF
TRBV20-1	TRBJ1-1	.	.	TGCAGTGATAGAGATGATGGGACATTCGGGGGAGCTTTCTTT	CSDRDDGTFGGAFF
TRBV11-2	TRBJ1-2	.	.	TGTGACAGCAGCTTAGATAGGCGGGAAAGCTACTCCTTC	CDSSLDRRESYSF
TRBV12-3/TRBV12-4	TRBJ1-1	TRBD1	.	TGTGCCAGCAGCCTACAGGGGCTGGGAATTGAAGCTTTCTTT	CASSLQGLGIEAFF
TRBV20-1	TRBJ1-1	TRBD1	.	TGCAGTGCGAGGACAGGGGGGAACACTCAAGCTTTCTTT	CSARTGGNTQAFF
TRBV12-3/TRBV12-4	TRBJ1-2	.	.	TGTGCCAGTAGTAGGGAGGCAGACTACACCTTC	CASSREADYTF